The 29 T cell receptor beta chains below all came from one sample that was sequenced in a study of regulatory T cells in long-lasting Graves disease. As for time point: newly diagnosed GD, antithyroid drugs for less than 3 months. The TCR library was made from RNA that had been extracted from PBMCs in TRIzol. Arm-PCR of CDR3 regions and iRepertoire HTBI primers were the basis on which TCR beta libraries were built. TCRdb re-called the multiplex PCR reads with MiXCR, one entry per CDR3 protein. The sample records 450,000 to 500,000 distinct CDR3 sequences, about 17% being singletons. These data also formed part of another study, on T cells in Graves' hyperthyroidism and ophthalmopathy.

Sequenced material: peripheral blood mononuclear cells (PBMCs), taken at new diagnosis, from a patient treated with antithyroid drugs. These receptors all stem from a man aged 35-49 years with Graves disease.

This clonotype was recorded at least ten times. The chain couples TRBV5-1 to TRBJ2-1; D may be TRBD1 (5 bases). Germline-derived CDR1 and CDR2 are SGHRS and YFSETQ. The CDR3 length is 14 residues. The V end lost 0 bases, the J end lost 7 bases, and 11 bases lay between the germline ends. The DNA of the CDR3 is TGCGCCAGCAGCTTGGAGGGGCCACCTAATGAGCAGTTCTTC. Translating it yields CASSLEGPPNEQFF.

In this sample, this clonotype turned up many times. The chain has TRBV10-2 and TRBJ1-1, with D perhaps matching TRBD1 (5 bases). CDR3 length equals 13 residues. CDR1 and CDR2 from the germline V gene are WSHSY and SAAADI. Between the trimmed V and J ends, which lost 7 bases and 7 bases, there was a span of 16 bases. CDR3 region: CASTLGTDGEAFF. CDR3 DNA sequence: TGCGCCAGCACCCTGGGGACCGACGGTGAAGCTTTCTTT.

This clonotype was seen many times. The V gene is TRBV30, the J gene TRBJ2-2; D might be TRBD1 or TRBD2, each matching 6 bases. This CDR3 comprises 15 residues. V was trimmed by 5 bases and J by 4 bases, leaving 17 bases between them. Germline V lookup: CDR1 GTSNPN, CDR2 SVGIG (reference sequence). The CDR3 protein is CAWGGGGVGTGELFF. CDR3 nucleotide sequence: TGTGCCTGGGGGGGCGGCGGGGTAGGCACCGGGGAGCTGTTTTTT.

This clonotype was counted ten times or more. This sequence joins TRBV6-1 and TRBJ1-4; D possibly corresponds to TRBD1 (5 bases). The CDR3 totals 13 residues. Deletions cut 8 bases from V and 8 bases from J, with 15 bases between. Germline values: CDR1 MNHNS, CDR2 SASEGT. In DNA form, the CDR3 reads TGTGCCAGCGGAAGGGGAGAAGTCGAAAAACTGTTTTTT. Residues: CASGRGEVEKLFF.

This clonotype was detected many times. The chain employs TRBV11-2 and TRBJ2-7, with D tentatively TRBD1 or TRBD2 (5 bases each). This CDR3 region has 14 residues. V was clipped by 6 bases and J by 4 bases, with 16 bases between them. CDR1 SGHAT and CDR2 FQNNGV come from the germline V gene. CDR3 residues: CASSPVGERYEQYF. CDR3 nucleotide sequence: TGTGCCAGCAGTCCGGTAGGGGAGAGGTACGAGCAGTACTTC. Filled out from reference TRBV11-2 and TRBJ2-7, the complete variable domain reads EAGVAQSPRYKIIEKRQSVAFWCNPISGHATLYWYQQILGQGPKLLIQFQNNGVVDDSQLPKDRFSAERLKGVDSTLKIQPAKLEDSAVYLCASSPVGERYEQYFGPGTRLTVT.

Worth noting for this clonotype: Given a far larger clone just one base away, this is likely a sequencing read error. The gene calls are TRBV7-3 and TRBJ2-5; a weak D match, TRBD2 (6 bases). Germline V CDR1 and CDR2: SGHTA, FQGTGA. CDR3 size: 16 residues. CDR3 in DNA: TGTGCCAGCAGCCGAACTGGACGGGGGAACCAAGAGTCCCAGTACTTC. Its translation is CASSRTGRGNQESQYF.

Ten or more counts support this clonotype. This rearrangement joins TRBV11-1 to TRBJ2-1, with D hard to call. The CDR3 runs 12 residues. V shed 5 bases and J shed 7 bases, with 9 bases lying between them. The V gene's germline CDR1 is SGHAT and CDR2 FQDESV (reference sequence). The CDR3: CASSEDRNEQFF. CDR3 coding DNA: TGTGCCAGCAGCGAGGATCGGAATGAGCAGTTCTTC.

The chain carries TRBV7-3 and TRBJ2-1; 8 nucleotides align to TRBD1. The CDR3 extends over 19 amino acids. In germline, CDR1 is SGHTA, CDR2 FQGTGA. With V trimmed by 1 base and J by 0 bases, 11 bases remained unmatched. The DNA of the CDR3 is TGTGCCAGCAGCTTAAAGGCGGCGGGACAGGAGAGCTCCTACAATGAGCAGTTCTTC. Translation gives CASSLKAAGQESSYNEQFF.

This clonotype was found many times. V and J are TRBV11-2 and TRBJ2-5; tentative D call: TRBD2 (6 bases). CDR1 SGHAT and CDR2 FQNNGV come from the germline V gene. Trimming shortened V by 1 base and J by 4 bases, and 25 bases separated the two germline ends. The CDR3 loop spans 19 amino acids. In nucleotides, the CDR3 is TGTGCCAGCAGCTTAGCCCCTGCGGACTGGACGGGAGCGTCAGAGACCCAGTACTTC. Its translation: CASSLAPADWTGASETQYF. The full variable domain, its missing parts supplied by reference TRBV11-2 and TRBJ2-5, is EAGVAQSPRYKIIEKRQSVAFWCNPISGHATLYWYQQILGQGPKLLIQFQNNGVVDDSQLPKDRFSAERLKGVDSTLKIQPAKLEDSAVYLCASSLAPADWTGASETQYFGPGTRLLVL.

This clonotype was recorded at least ten times. This sequence joins TRBV20-1 and TRBJ2-5; D may be TRBD1 or TRBD2 (5 bases each). Germline V gene lookup returns CDR1 DFQATT and CDR2 SNEGSKA (reference sequence). Deletions cut 0 bases from V and 5 bases from J, with 13 bases between. This CDR3 contains 14 residues. The CDR3 DNA sequence: TGCAGTGCTAGAGAATATTCGGGGCTGGAGACCCAGTACTTC. Translation gives CSAREYSGLETQYF.

The table lists this clonotype with a few counts. The rearrangement links TRBV29-1 to TRBJ2-1; D might be TRBD1 (5 bases). The CDR3 loop spans 14 amino acids. V gave up 1 base and J gave up 1 base, with 8 bases separating them. CDR1 SQVTM and CDR2 ANQGSEA come from the germline V gene. In DNA, the CDR3 is TGCAGCGTTGAAGGGGGCCAATCCTACAATGAGCAGTTCTTC. Its protein is CSVEGGQSYNEQFF.

This clonotype was counted many times. This rearrangement joins TRBV6-1 to TRBJ1-1, with no clear D. The V gene's germline CDR1 is MNHNS and CDR2 SASEGT. The CDR3 runs 16 residues. V dropped 6 bases and J dropped 0 bases, with 17 bases sitting between them. CDR3 region: CASSPVKTSVNTEAFF. The CDR3 nucleotides are TGTGCCAGCAGCCCCGTGAAGACCAGCGTGAACACTGAAGCTTTCTTT.

Many counts were recorded for this clonotype. The V gene is TRBV27, the J gene TRBJ2-1, with TRBD2 matching 11 bases. Losses at the gene ends were 8 bases for V and 6 bases for J; bases not matched to a gene: 9. The CDR3 covers 15 residues. Germline assignment: CDR1 MNHEY and CDR2 SMNVEV (reference sequence). The CDR3 sequence is CASHRGTSGFNEQFF. The CDR3 nucleotides are TGTGCCAGCCATCGCGGGACTAGCGGATTCAATGAGCAGTTCTTC.

There are a few counts of this clonotype. A junction end diverges from the germline sequence, so it may reflect a read error. The CDR3, as DNA: TGCAGTGCTAGGGGAGGGAGCTCCTACGAGCAGTGCTTC. Residues: CSARGGSSYEQCF. The chain links TRBV20-1 to TRBJ2-7, with 7 nucleotides matching TRBD2. This CDR3 has 13 residues. The germline V gene has CDR1 DFQATT and CDR2 SNEGSKA (reference sequence).

This clonotype was recorded at least ten times. The chain has TRBV5-1 and TRBJ2-7; 7 nucleotides agree with TRBD1. J lost 0 bases, V lost 0 bases, and 6 bases had no gene match. Germline CDR1 reads SGHRS; CDR2 reads YFSETQ. This CDR3 is built from 16 residues. Here the CDR3 reads CASSLDSGQPSYEQYF. The CDR3 DNA follows: TGCGCCAGCAGCTTGGACTCGGGACAGCCCTCCTACGAGCAGTACTTC. The variable domain in full, completed from reference TRBV5-1 and TRBJ2-7, reads KAGVTQTPRYLIKTRGQQVTLSCSPISGHRSVSWYQQTPGQGLQFLFEYFSETQRNKGNFPGRFSGRQFSNSRSEMNVSTLELGDSALYLCASSLDSGQPSYEQYFGPGTRLTVT.

This chain joins TRBV4-1 and TRBJ1-2, with D hard to call. V lost 0 bases and J lost 4, with 6 bases in between. Germline values: CDR1 MGHRA, CDR2 YSYEKL. The CDR3 runs 13 residues. CDR3 residues: CASSQEGLYGYTF. For the CDR3, the DNA is TGCGCCAGCAGCCAAGAAGGCCTCTATGGCTACACCTTC.

Ten or more counts support this clonotype. The chain combines TRBV18 with TRBJ2-5, with D hard to call. V gave up 1 base and J gave up 5 bases, with 11 bases separating them. CDR1 and CDR2 from the germline V gene are KGHSH and LQKENI. This CDR3 has 14 residues. Here the CDR3 DNA reads TGTGCCAGCTCACCACGGAGTGGCACGGAGACCCAGTACTTC. Its translation is CASSPRSGTETQYF.

This clonotype was detected ten times or more. This chain links TRBV6-1 with TRBJ1-1, with 10 nucleotides matching TRBD1. There are 15 residues in the CDR3. With V trimmed by 6 bases and J by 3 bases, 7 bases remained unmatched. The germline V gene has CDR1 MNHNS and CDR2 SASEGT. CDR3 amino acids: CASRTLGQGDTEAFF. DNA of the CDR3: TGTGCCAGCAGAACCCTTGGACAGGGGGACACTGAAGCTTTCTTT.

This clonotype has more than one count but fewer than ten. J is TRBJ2-3 and V is TRBV5-5; 9 bases agree with TRBD1. After removal of 4 bases from V and 7 bases from J, the junction contained 1 base not matched to a gene. CDR3 length equals 12 residues. CDR1 is SGHKS and CDR2 is YYEKEE in the germline V gene (reference sequence). The CDR3 DNA reads as TGTGCCAGCAGCGGACAGGGGTATACGCAGTATTTT. This gives the protein CASSGQGYTQYF.

CDR3 nucleotides: TGCAGTGCTCAACAACCCGGGACTAGCACAGATACGCAGTATTTT. It translates to CSAQQPGTSTDTQYF. The chain is built from TRBV20-1 and TRBJ2-3; TRBD2 might be the D (6 bases). Germline CDR1 and CDR2: DFQATT and SNEGSKA (reference sequence). The CDR3 consists of 15 residues. Trimming cost V 5 bases and J 0 bases, with 15 bases left between them.

At least ten counts were recorded for this clonotype. The chain is built from TRBV28 and TRBJ1-1; 7 bases map to TRBD1. V trimming: 6 bases; J trimming: 6 bases; junction bases outside the gene matches: 4. The CDR3 runs 12 residues. CDR1 is MDHEN, CDR2 SYDVKM, per germline. CDR3 residues: CASRHGTAEAFF. The CDR3 bases are TGTGCCAGCAGACACGGGACAGCTGAAGCTTTCTTT.

This clonotype was counted a few times. The chain employs TRBV28 and TRBJ2-7; D not certain. The germline gives CDR1 MDHEN, CDR2 SYDVKM. V lost 6 bases and J lost 2, with 14 bases in between. The CDR3 consists of 14 residues. The CDR3 is CASRSPGYTYEQYF. Written as DNA, the CDR3 is TGTGCCAGCAGATCCCCGGGTTACACCTACGAGCAGTACTTC.

Comment on this clonotype: The junction differs from germline at one of its ends, possibly a read error. CDR3: CASSAGPRPPDTRYF. In DNA, the CDR3 is TGTGCCAGCAGCGCCGGCCCCCGCCCGCCGGATACGCGGTATTTT. V is TRBV9 and J is TRBJ2-3; D gene ambiguous. Per germline, CDR1 SGDLS and CDR2 YYNGEE. CDR3 length: 15 amino acids. Filled out from reference TRBV9 and TRBJ2-3, the complete variable domain reads DSGVTQTPKHLITATGQRVTLRCSPRSGDLSVYWYQQSLDQGLQFLIQYYNGEERAKGNILERFSAQQFPDLHSELNLSSLELGDSALYFCASSAGPRPPDTRYFGPGTRLTVL.

This chain links TRBV7-3 with TRBJ2-3; perhaps TRBD1 as D (6 bases). Germline CDR1 SGHTA, CDR2 FQGTGA. V lost 4 bases to trimming and J lost 6 bases, with 11 bases between them. The CDR3 length is 13 residues. The CDR3 sequence: CASSSHRADTQYF. The CDR3 region has the DNA TGTGCCAGCAGCTCCCACAGGGCTGATACGCAGTATTTT.

With respect to this clonotype: The junction shows a germline mismatch at one end, possibly a read error. The V and J genes are TRBV7-9 and TRBJ2-5, with 8 nucleotides matching TRBD1. The CDR3 has 15 residues. Germline lookup yields CDR1 SEHNR and CDR2 FQNEAQ (reference sequence). In DNA, the CDR3 is TGTGCCAGCAGCAAACAGGGGGTCGGGCAAGAGACCCGGTACTTC. Translated, it gives CASSKQGVGQETRYF.

Many counts were recorded for this clonotype. The CDR3 DNA follows: TGTGCCAGCTCACCACCGTCGGTGAACACTGAAGCTTTCTTT. Encoded protein: CASSPPSVNTEAFF. The chain links TRBV18 to TRBJ1-1; no clear D gene. CDR1 is KGHSH, CDR2 LQKENI, per germline. This CDR3 contains 14 residues. V lost 0 bases to trimming and J lost 0 bases, with 5 bases between them.

This clonotype has at least ten counts. The J gene is TRBJ1-5, the V gene TRBV28, with TRBD1 identical over 9 bases. Germline loops: CDR1 MDHEN, CDR2 SYDVKM. The CDR3 spans 15 residues. Germline trimming cut 8 bases from V and 1 base from J; bases unmatched to any gene: 6. In DNA, the CDR3 is TGTGCCAGCGTAGGACAGGGGCTGAGCAATCAGCCCCAGCATTTT. Translating it yields CASVGQGLSNQPQHF.

The V gene is TRBV10-2, the J gene TRBJ2-3; D unclear. CDR1 and CDR2 (germline): WSHSY, SAAADI. Trimming cost V 3 bases and J 1 base, with 14 bases left between them. The length of the CDR3 is 16 residues. The CDR3, as DNA: TGCGCCAGCAGTGACTCGCGGAGCCAGGGCACAGATACGCAGTATTTT. This gives the protein CASSDSRSQGTDTQYF.

There are many counts of this clonotype. The chain carries TRBV2 and TRBJ2-3, with no clear D. From germline, CDR1 is SNHLY and CDR2 FYNNEI. Trimming pared 8 bases from V and 2 bases from J, leaving 11 bases between. This CDR3 is 13 amino acids long. DNA of the CDR3: TGTGCCAGCGGTAGGCTCCACACAGATACGCAGTATTTT. Residues: CASGRLHTDTQYF.